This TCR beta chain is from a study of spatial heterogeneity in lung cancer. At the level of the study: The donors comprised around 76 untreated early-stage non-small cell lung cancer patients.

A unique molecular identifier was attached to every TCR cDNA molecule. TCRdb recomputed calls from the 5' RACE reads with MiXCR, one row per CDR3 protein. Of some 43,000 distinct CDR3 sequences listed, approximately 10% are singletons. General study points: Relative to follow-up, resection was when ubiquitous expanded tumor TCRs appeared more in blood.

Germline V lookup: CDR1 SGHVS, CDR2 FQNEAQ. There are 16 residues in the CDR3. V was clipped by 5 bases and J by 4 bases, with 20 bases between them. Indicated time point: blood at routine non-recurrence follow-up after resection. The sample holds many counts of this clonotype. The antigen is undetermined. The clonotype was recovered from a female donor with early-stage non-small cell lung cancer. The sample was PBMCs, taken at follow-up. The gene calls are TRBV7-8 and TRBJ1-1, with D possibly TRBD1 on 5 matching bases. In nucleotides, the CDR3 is TGTGCCAGCAGCCGACGCCGGGACTTCTCCATCACTGAAGCTTTCTTT. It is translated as CASSRRRDFSITEAFF.